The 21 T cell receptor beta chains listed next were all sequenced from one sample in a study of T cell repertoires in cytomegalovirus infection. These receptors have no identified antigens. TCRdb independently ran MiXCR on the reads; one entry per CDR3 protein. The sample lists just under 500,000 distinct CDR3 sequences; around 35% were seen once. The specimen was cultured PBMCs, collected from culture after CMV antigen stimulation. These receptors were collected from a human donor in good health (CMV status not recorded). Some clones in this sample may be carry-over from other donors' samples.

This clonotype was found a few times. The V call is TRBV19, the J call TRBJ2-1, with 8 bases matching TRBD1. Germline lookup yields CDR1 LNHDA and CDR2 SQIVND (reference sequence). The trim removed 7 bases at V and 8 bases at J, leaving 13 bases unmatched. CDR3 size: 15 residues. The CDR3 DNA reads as TGTGCCAGTACGGTCGCAGGGGGCGCGATCTATGAGCAGTTCTTC. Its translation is CASTVAGGAIYEQFF.

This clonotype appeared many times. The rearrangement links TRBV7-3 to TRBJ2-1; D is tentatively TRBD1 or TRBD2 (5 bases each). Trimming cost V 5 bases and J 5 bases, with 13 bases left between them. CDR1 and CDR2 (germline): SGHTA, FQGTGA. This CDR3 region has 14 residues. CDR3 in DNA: TGTGCCAGCAGCCCGGGACCACTTAACAATGAGCAGTTCTTC. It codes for CASSPGPLNNEQFF. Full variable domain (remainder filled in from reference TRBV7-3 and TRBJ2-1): GAGVSQTPSNKVTEKGKYVELRCDPISGHTALYWYRQSLGQGPEFLIYFQGTGAADDSGLPNDRFFAVRPEGSVSTLKIQRTERGDSAVYLCASSPGPLNNEQFFGPGTRLTVL.

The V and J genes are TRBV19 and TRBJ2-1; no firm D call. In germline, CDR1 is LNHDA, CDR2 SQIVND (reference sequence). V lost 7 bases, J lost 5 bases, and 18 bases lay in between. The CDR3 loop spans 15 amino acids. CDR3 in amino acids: CASTATFGNHNEQFF. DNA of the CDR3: TGTGCCAGTACCGCGACTTTCGGTAATCACAATGAGCAGTTCTTC.

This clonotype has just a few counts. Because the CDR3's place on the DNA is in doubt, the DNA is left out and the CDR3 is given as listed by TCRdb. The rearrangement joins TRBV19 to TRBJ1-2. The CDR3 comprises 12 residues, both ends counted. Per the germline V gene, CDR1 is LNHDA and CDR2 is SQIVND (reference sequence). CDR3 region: CASTSGRTGYTF.

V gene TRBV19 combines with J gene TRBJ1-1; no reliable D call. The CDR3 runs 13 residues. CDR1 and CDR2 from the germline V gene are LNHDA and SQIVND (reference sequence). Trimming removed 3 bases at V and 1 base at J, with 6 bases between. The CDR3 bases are TGTGCCAGTAGTATGCGGGAGAACACTGAAGCTTTCTTT. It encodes CASSMRENTEAFF.

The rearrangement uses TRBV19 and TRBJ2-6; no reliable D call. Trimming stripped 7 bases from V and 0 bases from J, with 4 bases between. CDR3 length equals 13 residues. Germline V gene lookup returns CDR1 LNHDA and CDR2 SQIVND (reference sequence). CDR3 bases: TGTGCCAGTAATCTCTCTGGGGCCAACGTCCTGACTTTC. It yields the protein CASNLSGANVLTF.

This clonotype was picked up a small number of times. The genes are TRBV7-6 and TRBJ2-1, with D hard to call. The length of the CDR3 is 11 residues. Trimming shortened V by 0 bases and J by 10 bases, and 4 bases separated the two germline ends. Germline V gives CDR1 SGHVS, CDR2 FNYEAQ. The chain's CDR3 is CASSLAGEQFF. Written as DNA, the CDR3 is TGTGCCAGCAGCTTAGCTGGGGAGCAGTTCTTC. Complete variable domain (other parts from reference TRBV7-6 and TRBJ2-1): GAGVSQSPRYKVTKRGQDVALRCDPISGHVSLYWYRQALGQGPEFLTYFNYEAQQDKSGLPNDRFSAERPEGSISTLTIQRTEQRDSAMYRCASSLAGEQFFGPGTRLTVL.

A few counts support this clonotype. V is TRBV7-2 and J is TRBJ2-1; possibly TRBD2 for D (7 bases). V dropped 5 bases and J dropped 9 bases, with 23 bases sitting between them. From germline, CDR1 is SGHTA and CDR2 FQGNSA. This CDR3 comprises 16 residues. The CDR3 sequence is CASSPLWAPRGGEQFF. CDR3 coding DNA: TGTGCCAGCAGCCCCCTGTGGGCGCCGAGGGGGGGTGAGCAGTTCTTC.

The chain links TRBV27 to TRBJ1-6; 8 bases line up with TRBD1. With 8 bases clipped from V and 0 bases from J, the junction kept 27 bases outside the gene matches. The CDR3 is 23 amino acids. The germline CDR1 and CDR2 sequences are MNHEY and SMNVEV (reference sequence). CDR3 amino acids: CASRLWVGMGTGERSSYNSPLHF. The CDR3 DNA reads TGTGCCAGCCGACTGTGGGTCGGGATGGGGACAGGCGAACGAAGCTCCTATAATTCACCCCTCCACTTT.

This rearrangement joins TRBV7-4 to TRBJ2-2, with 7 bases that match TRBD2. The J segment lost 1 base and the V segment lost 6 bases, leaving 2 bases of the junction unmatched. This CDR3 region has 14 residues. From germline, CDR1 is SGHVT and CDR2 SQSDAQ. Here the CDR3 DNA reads TGTGCCAGCAGGAAGCGGGAGAACACCGGGGAGCTGTTTTTT. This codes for CASRKRENTGELFF.

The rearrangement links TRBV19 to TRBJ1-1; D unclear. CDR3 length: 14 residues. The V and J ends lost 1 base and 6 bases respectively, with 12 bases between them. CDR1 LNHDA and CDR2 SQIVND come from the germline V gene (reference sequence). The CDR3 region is CASSIAGLGAEAFF. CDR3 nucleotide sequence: TGTGCCAGTAGTATAGCGGGCTTGGGCGCTGAAGCTTTCTTT.

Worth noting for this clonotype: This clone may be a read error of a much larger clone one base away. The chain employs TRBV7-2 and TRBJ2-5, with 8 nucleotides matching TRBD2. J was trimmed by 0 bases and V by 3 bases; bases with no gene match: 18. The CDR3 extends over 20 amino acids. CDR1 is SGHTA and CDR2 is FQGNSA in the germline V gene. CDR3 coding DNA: TGTGCCAGCAGCTTCCGAGGAATGGCGGGAGGCCTCCGGGACCAAGAGACCCAGTACTTC. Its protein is CASSFRGMAGGLRDQETQYF.

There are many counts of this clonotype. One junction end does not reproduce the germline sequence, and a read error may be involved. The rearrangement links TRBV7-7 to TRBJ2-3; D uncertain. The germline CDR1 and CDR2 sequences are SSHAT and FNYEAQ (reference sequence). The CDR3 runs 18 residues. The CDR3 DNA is TGTGCTAGCAGCTTAGGCGGACCCGGGTCCGGCGTTGGAGATACGCAGTATTTT. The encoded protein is CASSLGGPGSGVGDTQYF.

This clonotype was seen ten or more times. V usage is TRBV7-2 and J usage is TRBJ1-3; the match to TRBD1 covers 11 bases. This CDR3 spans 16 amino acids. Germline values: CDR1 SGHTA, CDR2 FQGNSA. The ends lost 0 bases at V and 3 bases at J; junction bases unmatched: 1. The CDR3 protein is CASSLAGTGGGNTIYF. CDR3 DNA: TGTGCCAGCAGCTTAGCCGGGACAGGGGGTGGAAACACCATATATTTT.

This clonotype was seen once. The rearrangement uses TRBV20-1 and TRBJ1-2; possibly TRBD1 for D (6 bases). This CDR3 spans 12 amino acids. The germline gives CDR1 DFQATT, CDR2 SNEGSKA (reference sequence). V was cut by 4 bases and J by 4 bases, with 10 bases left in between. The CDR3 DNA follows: TGCAGTGCTAAACAGGGTTTCTATGGCTACACCTTC. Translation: CSAKQGFYGYTF.

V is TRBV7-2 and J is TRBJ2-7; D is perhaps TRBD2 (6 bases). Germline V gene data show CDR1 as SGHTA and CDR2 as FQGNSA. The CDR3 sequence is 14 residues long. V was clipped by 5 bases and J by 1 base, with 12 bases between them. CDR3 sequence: CASSRGAGSYEQYV. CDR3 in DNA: TGTGCCAGCAGCCGTGGGGCGGGATCCTACGAGCAGTACGTC.

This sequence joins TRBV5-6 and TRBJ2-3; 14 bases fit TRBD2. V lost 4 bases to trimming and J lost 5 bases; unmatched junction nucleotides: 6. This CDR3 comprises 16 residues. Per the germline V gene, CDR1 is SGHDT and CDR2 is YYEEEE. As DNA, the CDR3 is TGTGCCAGCAGCCCCGGGACTAGCGGGAGAATAGATACGCAGTATTTT. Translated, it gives CASSPGTSGRIDTQYF.

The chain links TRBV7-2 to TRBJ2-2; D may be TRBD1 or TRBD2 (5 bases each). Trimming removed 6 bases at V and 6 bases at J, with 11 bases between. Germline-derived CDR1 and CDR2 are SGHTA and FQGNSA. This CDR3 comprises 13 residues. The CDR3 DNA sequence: TGTGCCAGCAGGCCACCGGGGCCCGGGGAGCTGTTTTTT. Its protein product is CASRPPGPGELFF. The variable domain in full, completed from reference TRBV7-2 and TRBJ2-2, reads GAGVSQSPSNKVTEKGKDVELRCDPISGHTALYWYRQSLGQGLEFLIYFQGNSAPDKSGLPSDRFSAERTGGSVSTLTIQRTQQEDSAVYLCASRPPGPGELFFGEGSRLTVL.

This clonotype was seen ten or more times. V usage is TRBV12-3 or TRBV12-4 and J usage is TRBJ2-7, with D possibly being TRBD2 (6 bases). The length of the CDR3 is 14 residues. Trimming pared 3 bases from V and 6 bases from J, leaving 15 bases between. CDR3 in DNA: TGTGCCAGCAGTTTTGCGGGGTCTCAGGCCGAGCAGTACTTC. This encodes CASSFAGSQAEQYF.

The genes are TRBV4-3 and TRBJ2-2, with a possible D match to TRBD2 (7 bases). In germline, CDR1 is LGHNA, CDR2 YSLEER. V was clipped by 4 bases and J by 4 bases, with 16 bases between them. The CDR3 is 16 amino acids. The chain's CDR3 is CASSLPGGYFTGELFF. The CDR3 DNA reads TGCGCCAGCAGCCTACCGGGGGGCTACTTCACCGGGGAGCTGTTTTTT.

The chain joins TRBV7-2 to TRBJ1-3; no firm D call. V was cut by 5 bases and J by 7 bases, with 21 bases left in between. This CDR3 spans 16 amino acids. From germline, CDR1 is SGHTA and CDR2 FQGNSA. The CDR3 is CASSPRLGVRRNTIYF. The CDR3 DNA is TGTGCCAGCAGCCCGCGGCTGGGAGTTAGGAGGAACACCATATATTTT.